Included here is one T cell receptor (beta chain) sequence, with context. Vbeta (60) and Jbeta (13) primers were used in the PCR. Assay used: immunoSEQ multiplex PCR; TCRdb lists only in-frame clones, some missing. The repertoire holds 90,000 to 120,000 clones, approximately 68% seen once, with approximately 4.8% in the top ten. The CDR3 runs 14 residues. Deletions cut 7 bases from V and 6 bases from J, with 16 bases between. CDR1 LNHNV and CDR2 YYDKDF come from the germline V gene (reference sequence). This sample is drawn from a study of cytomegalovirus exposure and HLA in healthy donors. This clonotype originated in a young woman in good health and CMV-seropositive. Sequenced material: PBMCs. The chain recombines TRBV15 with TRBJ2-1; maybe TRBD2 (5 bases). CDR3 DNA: TGTGCCACCACCGCCACGACTGGAGGCAATGAGCAGTTCTTC. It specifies CATTATTGGNEQFF.